A single sample is the source of the 18 T cell receptor beta chains below, sequenced in a study of cytomegalovirus exposure and HLA in healthy donors. PCR used 60 Vbeta primers and 13 Jbeta primers. Sequencing used immunoSEQ multiplex PCR; TCRdb keeps in-frame clones, though not all of them. The table has under 200,000 clones, roughly 65% seen once. Sequencing was carried out using PBMCs. Receptors were obtained from a woman aged 18 to 35 in good health and CMV-seropositive.

The chain recombines TRBV7-2 with TRBJ2-1, with 10 bases aligning to TRBD2. The junction had 5 bases not matched to a gene; V was cut back by 1 base and J by 5 bases. The CDR3 runs 16 residues. Germline V CDR1 and CDR2: SGHTA, FQGNSA. CDR3 in amino acids: CASSLVGLAGDNEQFF. The CDR3 coding sequence is TGTGCCAGCAGCTTAGTGGGCCTAGCGGGGGACAATGAGCAGTTCTTC.

This clone has more than one count but fewer than ten. The chain couples TRBV5-8 to TRBJ1-4; 7 nucleotides agree with TRBD1. Germline V gene sequence: CDR1 SGHTS, CDR2 YDEGEE. CDR3 length: 16 residues. The trim removed 4 bases at V and 8 bases at J, leaving 14 bases unmatched. The CDR3 here is CASSPGQDRWSEKLFF. The CDR3 DNA follows: TGTGCCAGCAGCCCCGGCCAGGACAGGTGGTCAGAAAAACTGTTTTTT.

This clone was seen a handful of times. Compared with germline, one end of the junction differs, possibly owing to a read error. The chain uses TRBV11-2 and TRBJ2-3, with TRBD1 matching 7 bases. The CDR3 runs to 11 residues. In germline, CDR1 is SGHAT, CDR2 FQNNGV. The CDR3, as DNA: TGTGCCAGCAGCTTCCTGGACAGGAAGGTATTT. Residues: CASSFLDRKVF.

This clone was counted between two and nine times. The genes are TRBV6-5 and TRBJ1-4; D might be TRBD1 (5 bases). Germline V lookup: CDR1 MNHEY, CDR2 SVGAGI. The CDR3 length is 14 residues. Deletions cut 5 bases from V and 7 bases from J, with 14 bases between. The CDR3 DNA reads as TGTGCCAGCAGTCCCGGTGGGGCTACTGAAAAACTGTTTTTT. Protein product: CASSPGGATEKLFF.

This clone was detected a few times. The genes are TRBV11-1 and TRBJ1-6; D is possibly TRBD1 (6 bases). V lost 6 bases and J 7 bases, leaving 13 bases between the germline ends. The CDR3 consists of 14 residues. Germline values: CDR1 SGHAT, CDR2 FQDESV (reference sequence). CDR3 nucleotides: TGTGCCAGCAGTCGAACAGGGAACAATTCACCCCTCCACTTT. It is translated as CASSRTGNNSPLHF. The full variable domain, with the rest looked up from reference TRBV11-1 and TRBJ1-6, is EAEVAQSPRYKITEKSQAVAFWCDPISGHATLYWYRQILGQGPELLVQFQDESVVDDSQLPKDRFSAERLKGVDSTLKIQPAELGDSAMYLCASSRTGNNSPLHFGNGTRLTVT.

J is TRBJ2-1 and V is TRBV27; 8 nucleotides line up with TRBD2. CDR1 and CDR2 (germline): MNHEY, SMNVEV (reference sequence). The CDR3 contains 16 residues. The V segment lost 4 bases and the J segment 8 bases; nucleotides outside the gene matches: 13. CDR3 sequence (DNA): TGTGCCAGCAGTTCGCCCAGGACTAGCAATAGGGATGAGCAGTTCTTC. It encodes CASSSPRTSNRDEQFF.

The chain combines TRBV6-5 with TRBJ2-3; D is possibly TRBD1 (5 bases). V was clipped by 5 bases and J by 1 base, with 13 bases between them. CDR1 and CDR2 (germline): MNHEY, SVGAGI. The length of the CDR3 is 15 residues. Here the CDR3 reads CASSTWGSRTDTQYF. CDR3 DNA: TGTGCCAGCAGTACCTGGGGCTCACGCACAGATACGCAGTATTTT.

J is TRBJ1-5 and V is TRBV7-2; 7 bases fit TRBD1. CDR3 length: 15 residues. V gave up 6 bases and J gave up 4 bases; unmatched junction bases: 9. From germline, CDR1 is SGHTA and CDR2 FQGNSA. CDR3 bases: TGTGCCAGCAGGCCTACGGGACAGCTGAATCAGCCCCAGCATTTT. This gives the protein CASRPTGQLNQPQHF.

The J gene is TRBJ1-5, the V gene TRBV6-1; weak D call: TRBD1 (6 bases). CDR3 length: 15 residues. The germline gives CDR1 MNHNS, CDR2 SASEGT. The V gene lost 10 bases and the J gene lost 6 bases, with 22 bases spanning the gap. The CDR3, as DNA: TGTGCCACCTCGTACAGGTGGGGGGGCTTTCAGCCCCAGCATTTT. Amino acids: CATSYRWGGFQPQHF.

The DNA of the CDR3 is TGTGCCAGCAGCGTAGTTGGGACTAGCGCGAGTGAGCAGTTCTTC. Translation: CASSVVGTSASEQFF. V is TRBV9 and J is TRBJ2-1; 10 bases match TRBD2. The CDR3 has 15 residues. Germline V gene sequence: CDR1 SGDLS, CDR2 YYNGEE. The V gene end was trimmed by 0 bases and the J gene end by 9 bases; junction bases not matched to a gene: 6.

The chain has TRBV7-9 and TRBJ1-1; 7 bases are shared with TRBD1. The V and J ends lost 5 bases and 6 bases, in that order; junction bases with no gene match: 12. The CDR3 extends over 15 amino acids. Germline assignment: CDR1 SEHNR and CDR2 FQNEAQ (reference sequence). Here the CDR3 DNA reads TGTGCCAGCAGCGCCCCACAGGGGCCCGGGGCTGAAGCTTTCTTT. Amino acid sequence: CASSAPQGPGAEAFF.

The rearrangement joins TRBV5-4 to TRBJ1-1; no clear D gene. The CDR3 runs 15 residues. In germline, CDR1 is SGHNT, CDR2 YYREEE (reference sequence). V was clipped by 3 bases and J by 0 bases, with 12 bases between them. This CDR3 reads CASSSIGQMNTEAFF. The DNA for the CDR3 is TGTGCCAGCAGCTCGATTGGGCAGATGAACACTGAAGCTTTCTTT.

This clone appeared a few times. V is TRBV7-3 and J is TRBJ2-3; the match to TRBD2 covers 7 bases. The V gene's germline CDR1 is SGHTA and CDR2 FQGTGA. The CDR3 covers 15 residues. V lost 7 bases and J lost 0; bases outside the gene matches: 7. In DNA, the CDR3 is TGTGCCAGCACCCTAGCGGTCTCTAGCACAGATACGCAGTATTTT. It specifies CASTLAVSSTDTQYF.

This clone turned up a few times. This chain connects TRBV7-2 to TRBJ2-5, with 12 bases identical to TRBD2. Trimming at V came to 6 bases and at J to 0 bases, leaving 5 bases not matched to a gene. The CDR3 spans 16 residues. Germline V gene data show CDR1 as SGHTA and CDR2 as FQGNSA. The CDR3 sequence is CASSPTSGGYQETQYF. The CDR3 coding sequence is TGTGCCAGCAGTCCAACTAGCGGGGGGTACCAAGAGACCCAGTACTTC.

This clone was observed a handful of times. The chain carries TRBV2 and TRBJ2-3; 8 nucleotides agree with TRBD2. Germline trimming cut 2 bases from V and 0 bases from J; bases unmatched to any gene: 1. This CDR3 contains 15 residues. CDR1 is SNHLY and CDR2 is FYNNEI in the germline V gene. The CDR3 DNA sequence: TGTGCCAGCAGTGAATCGGGAGGGAGCACAGATACGCAGTATTTT. Translation: CASSESGGSTDTQYF.

This chain uses TRBV5-1 with TRBJ2-3; 11 nucleotides match TRBD2. Looked up from germline, CDR1 is SGHRS and CDR2 is YFSETQ. The CDR3 is 16 residues long. V dropped 0 bases and J dropped 3; count of bases not matched to a gene: 3. As DNA, the CDR3 is TGCGCCAGCAGCTTGGGCGCTAGCGGGGGGACAGATACGCAGTATTTT. It specifies CASSLGASGGTDTQYF.

This clone was seen more than once but under ten times. J is TRBJ1-1 and V is TRBV6-5; 10 bases map to TRBD1. The CDR3 is 14 amino acids. V trimming: 8 bases; J trimming: 10 bases; junction bases outside the gene matches: 13. Germline assignment: CDR1 MNHEY and CDR2 SVGAGI. The CDR3 region has the DNA TGTGCCAGCCATACAGAAGACAGGGGGCGTCGAGCTTTCTTT. Protein product: CASHTEDRGRRAFF.

The V and J genes are TRBV6-5 and TRBJ1-2; weak D call: TRBD1 (6 bases). The CDR3 extends over 14 amino acids. V was clipped by 2 bases and J by 4 bases, with 11 bases between them. The germline V gene encodes CDR1 MNHEY and CDR2 SVGAGI. The CDR3 sequence: CASSYNQDSYGYTF. DNA of the CDR3: TGTGCCAGCAGTTACAATCAGGACAGCTATGGCTACACCTTC.